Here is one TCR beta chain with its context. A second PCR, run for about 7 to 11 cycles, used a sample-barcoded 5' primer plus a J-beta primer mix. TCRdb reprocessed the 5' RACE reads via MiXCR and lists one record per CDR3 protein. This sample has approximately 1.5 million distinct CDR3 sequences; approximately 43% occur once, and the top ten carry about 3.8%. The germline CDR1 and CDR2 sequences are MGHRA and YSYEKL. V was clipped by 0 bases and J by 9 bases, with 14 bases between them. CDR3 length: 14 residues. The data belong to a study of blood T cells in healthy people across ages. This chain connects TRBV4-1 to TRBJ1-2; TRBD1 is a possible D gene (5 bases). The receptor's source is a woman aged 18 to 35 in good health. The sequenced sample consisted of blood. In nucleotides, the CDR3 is TGCGCCAGCAGCCAAGATTACGGGACCAAGAGCTACACCTTC. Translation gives CASSQDYGTKSYTF.